This TCR beta chain was retrieved from a study of blood T cell repertoires in COVID-19. Study-wide context: Acute-phase and convalescent COVID-19 samples originated in the United States, Italy and Spain. In each case, the material was cDNA or gDNA derived from T cells, B-cell-depleted T cells, or PBMCs.

Original processing notes: Estimation of nucleated cell counts relied on the amplification of reference gene primers. The table came from immunoSEQ multiplex PCR; TCRdb's copy has only in-frame clones and leaves some out. V and J calls and clone size are given by that table; D and trimming were obtained from the DNA. The repertoire has some 400,000 clones, 85% to 90% of them found once; the top ten carry approximately 6.2%. V shed 6 bases and J shed 3 bases, with 10 bases lying between them. The CDR3 runs to 13 residues. Germline values: CDR1 SGHRS, CDR2 YFSETQ. This receptor was obtained from a man between 18 and 29 years old with active or convalescent COVID-19. This chain links TRBV5-1 with TRBJ1-5; tentatively, D is TRBD1 (6 bases). The specimen sequenced was peripheral blood. The CDR3 DNA is TGCGCCAGCACCGGGGGGCCCAATCAGCCCCAGCATTTT. Translating gives CASTGGPNQPQHF.